The 5 T cell receptor beta chains presented below share a single source sample, sequenced in a study of blood T cell repertoires in COVID-19. Sequenced by immunoSEQ multiplex PCR; TCRdb stores in-frame clones only, minus some. The repertoire has about 45,000 clones, approximately 83% of them found once; the top ten carry approximately 8%. The sample consisted of peripheral blood. These TCRs come from a man aged 80 or over in a cohort sampled during active COVID-19.

V and J are TRBV19 and TRBJ1-5, with TRBD1 matching over 7 bases. This CDR3 is built from 13 residues. CDR1 and CDR2 (germline): LNHDA, SQIVND (reference sequence). V shed 6 bases, J shed 5 bases, and the junction held 4 bases outside the gene matches. In DNA form, the CDR3 reads TGTGCCAGTAGCCATGACAGGGATCAGCCCCAGCATTTT. It translates to CASSHDRDQPQHF.

This chain uses TRBV30 with TRBJ2-1; 10 bases line up with TRBD2. The CDR3 sequence is 15 residues long. The trim removed 2 bases at V and 8 bases at J, leaving 9 bases unmatched. Germline V lookup: CDR1 GTSNPN, CDR2 SVGIG (reference sequence). Written as DNA, the CDR3 is TGTGCCTGGAGTAGAGGGGAGCGGGAGGGCGATGAGCAGTTCTTC. This codes for CAWSRGEREGDEQFF. The whole variable domain, filled in from reference TRBV30 and TRBJ2-1, reads SQTIHQWPATLVQPVGSPLSLECTVEGTSNPNLYWYRQAAGRGLQLLFYSVGIGQISSEVPQNLSASRPQDRQFILSSKKLLLSDSGFYLCAWSRGEREGDEQFFGPGTRLTVL.

This clone came up a few times. The CDR3 reads CASSLRQGLRGYTF. The CDR3 region has the DNA TGCGCCAGCAGCTTGAGACAGGGGTTGCGTGGCTACACCTTC. The chain joins TRBV5-1 to TRBJ1-2; 8 nucleotides line up with TRBD1. Germline V lookup: CDR1 SGHRS, CDR2 YFSETQ. V gave up 1 base and J gave up 7 bases; unmatched junction bases: 6. CDR3 size: 14 residues.

The CDR3 coding sequence is TGTGCCAGCAGCTTAGGGACTAGCGGGGGGCCTACCACCTACGAGCAGTACTTC. It translates to CASSLGTSGGPTTYEQYF. The chain is built from TRBV11-2 and TRBJ2-7; the match to TRBD2 covers 14 bases. The CDR3 extends over 18 amino acids. V lost 1 base to trimming and J lost 2 bases; unmatched junction nucleotides: 7. Germline assignment: CDR1 SGHAT and CDR2 FQNNGV. Variable domain in full (rest from reference TRBV11-2 and TRBJ2-7): EAGVAQSPRYKIIEKRQSVAFWCNPISGHATLYWYQQILGQGPKLLIQFQNNGVVDDSQLPKDRFSAERLKGVDSTLKIQPAKLEDSAVYLCASSLGTSGGPTTYEQYFGPGTRLTVT.

The CDR3 coding sequence is TGTGCCAGCAGCCGTTTAGCGGGGGAAGCCTACGAGCAGTACTTC. Translation: CASSRLAGEAYEQYF. V gene TRBV14 combines with J gene TRBJ2-7, with 9 positions matching TRBD2. The CDR3 contains 15 residues. Trimming took 4 bases from V and 2 from J; bases not matched to a gene: 6. Germline V gene lookup returns CDR1 SGHDN and CDR2 FVKESK.